This T cell receptor (beta chain) was sequenced during a study of cytomegalovirus exposure and HLA in healthy donors. The study's findings and limits: TCR beta sequences reportedly predicted most subjects' HLA-A and HLA-B alleles accurately. Testing in vitro showed a few CMV-associated chains specific for CMV antigens.

Healthy people donating bone marrow made up the donors. The CDR3 has 15 residues. With 5 bases removed from V and 0 bases from J, the gap between germline ends came to 11 bases. The V gene's germline CDR1 is SEHNR and CDR2 FQNEAQ (reference sequence). Primers: 60 Vbeta forward and 13 Jbeta reverse. Libraries were prepared by immunoSEQ multiplex PCR; TCRdb keeps only in-frame clonotypes and omits some of them. The sample has 150,000 to 200,000 clones, 75% seen once. There are a few counts of this clone. As yet, its antigen is unknown. The V and J genes are TRBV7-9 and TRBJ1-5; no clear D. Input material: PBMCs. The TCR originated in a woman in her 50s in good health and CMV-seropositive. CDR3 sequence: CASSELIGSNQPQHF. In DNA form, the CDR3 reads TGTGCCAGCAGCGAGCTTATTGGTAGCAATCAGCCCCAGCATTTT.